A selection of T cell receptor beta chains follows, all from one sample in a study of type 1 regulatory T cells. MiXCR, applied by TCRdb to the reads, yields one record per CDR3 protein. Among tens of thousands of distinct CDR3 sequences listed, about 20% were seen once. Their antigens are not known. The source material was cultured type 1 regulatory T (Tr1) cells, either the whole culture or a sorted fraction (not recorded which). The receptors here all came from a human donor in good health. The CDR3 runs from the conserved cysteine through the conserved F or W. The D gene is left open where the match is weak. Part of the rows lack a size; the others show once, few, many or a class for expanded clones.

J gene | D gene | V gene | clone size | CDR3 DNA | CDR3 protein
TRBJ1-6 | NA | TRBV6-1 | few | TGTGCCAGCAGTGAATGGGCAGGGGTACTGAATTCACCCCTCCACTTT | CASSEWAGVLNSPLHF
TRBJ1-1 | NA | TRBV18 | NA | TGTGCCAGCTCACCGCAGGGCATGGGCACTGAAGCTTTCTTT | CASSPQGMGTEAFF
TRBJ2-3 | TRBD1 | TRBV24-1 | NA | TGTGCCACCAGTGACACCGGGACAGGGACAGATACGCAGTATTTT | CATSDTGTGTDTQYF
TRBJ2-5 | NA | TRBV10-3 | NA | TGTGCCATCAGTCCCGGGACCCTGGAAGAGACCCAGTACTTC | CAISPGTLEETQYF
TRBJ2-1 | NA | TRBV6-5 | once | TGTGCCAGCAGGCGCCCAGGTCTTCGGCAGTTCTTC | CASRRPGLRQFF
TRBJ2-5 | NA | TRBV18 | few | TGTGCCAGCTCACCCCCGAGGAACCAAGAGACCCAGTACTTC | CASSPPRNQETQYF
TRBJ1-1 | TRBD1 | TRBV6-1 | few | TGTGCCAGCATAAGGACAGGGGGTACTGAAGCTTTCTTT | CASIRTGGTEAFF
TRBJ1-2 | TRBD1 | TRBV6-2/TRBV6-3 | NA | TGTGCCTGCAGCCCGTCTGGGACAGGGGGAGGAAGAAATGGCTACACCTTC | CACSPSGTGGGRNGYTF
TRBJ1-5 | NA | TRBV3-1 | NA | TGTGCCAGCAGCCAACGAACAGGGAACAATCAGCCCCAGCATTTT | CASSQRTGNNQPQHF
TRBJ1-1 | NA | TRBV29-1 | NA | TGCAGCGCCCGGGTGAGGGTGAACACTGAAGCTTTCTTT | CSARVRVNTEAFF
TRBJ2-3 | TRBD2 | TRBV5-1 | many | TGCGCCAGCAGCTTCGGTAGGACTAGCGGGAGAATGGATACGCAGTATTTT | CASSFGRTSGRMDTQYF
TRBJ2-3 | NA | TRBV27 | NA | TGTGCCAGCAGTTTATTTCAGCGTGCTAGCACAGATACGCAGTATTTT | CASSLFQRASTDTQYF
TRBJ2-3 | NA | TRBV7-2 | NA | TGTGCCAGCAGCTTAAGAACTAGCAGGGCGACAGATACGCAGTATTTT | CASSLRTSRATDTQYF
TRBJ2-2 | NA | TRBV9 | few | TGTGCCAGCAGCGTATCTCCAGGGAACACCGGGGAGCTGTTTTTT | CASSVSPGNTGELFF
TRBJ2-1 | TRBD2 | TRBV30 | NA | TGTGCCTGGATTACGGGGACTAGCGACTTGAATGAGCAGTTCTTC | CAWITGTSDLNEQFF
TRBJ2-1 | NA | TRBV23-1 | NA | TGCGCCAGCGGGAGGGACAGCGGGATCCCAGGTTTCTCCTACAATGAGCAGTTCTTC | CASGRDSGIPGFSYNEQFF
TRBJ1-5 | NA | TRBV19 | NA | TGTGCCAGTAGTTTGAATGGGGCAATCGTCGGCAATCAGCCCCAGCATTTT | CASSLNGAIVGNQPQHF
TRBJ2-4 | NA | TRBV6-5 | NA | TGTGCCAGCAGGCCACCAGGGATAGACATTCAGTACTTC | CASRPPGIDIQYF
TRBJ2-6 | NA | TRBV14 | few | TGTGCCAGCAGTGAACAGAGCTCTGGGGCCAACGTCCTGACTTTC | CASSEQSSGANVLTF
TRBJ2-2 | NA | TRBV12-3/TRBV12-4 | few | TGTGCCAGCAGAAGGGGGGACAGAGAAACCGGGGAGCTGTTTTTT | CASRRGDRETGELFF
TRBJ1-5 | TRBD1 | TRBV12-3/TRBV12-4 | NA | TGTGCCAGCACCGGGACAGCCCGTGGGCCCCAGCATTTT | CASTGTARGPQHF
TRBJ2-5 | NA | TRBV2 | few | TGTGCCAGCTGCGAGCAGCGAAGGGAGACCCAGTACTTC | CASCEQRRETQYF
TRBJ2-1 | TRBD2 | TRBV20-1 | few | TGCAGTGCTAGCGGGGGTAGCGGGAGGCCTGCGGATGAGCAGTTCTTC | CSASGGSGRPADEQFF
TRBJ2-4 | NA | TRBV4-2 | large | TGTGCCAGCAGCCAAGAAACAGACATTCAGTACTTC | CASSQETDIQYF
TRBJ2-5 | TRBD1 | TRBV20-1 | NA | TGCAGTGCTTTCGGGACAGGGGAAAAGACCCAGTACTTC | CSAFGTGEKTQYF
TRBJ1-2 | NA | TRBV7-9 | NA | TGTGCCAGCAGCCCCTGGACCCCTTGGGGCTACACCTTC | CASSPWTPWGYTF
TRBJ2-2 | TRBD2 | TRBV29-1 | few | TGCAGCGTTCTAGCGGGATACACCGGGGAGCTGTTTTTT | CSVLAGYTGELFF
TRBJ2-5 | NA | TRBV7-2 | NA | TGTGCCAGCAGCAGGGTCCAGGGACAAGAGACCCAGTACTTC | CASSRVQGQETQYF
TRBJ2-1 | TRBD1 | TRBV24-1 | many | TGTGCCACCAGTGAGACAGGGCCCAATGAGCAGTTCTTC | CATSETGPNEQFF
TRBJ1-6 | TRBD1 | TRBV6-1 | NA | TGTGCCAGCAGTGGACGACAGGGAAATTCACCCCTCCACTTT | CASSGRQGNSPLHF
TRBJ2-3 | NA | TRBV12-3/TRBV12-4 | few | TGTGCCAGCAGTTTCTCGCGGCCTAGCACAGATACGCAGTATTTT | CASSFSRPSTDTQYF
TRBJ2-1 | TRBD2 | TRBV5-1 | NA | TGCGCCAGCACAGGAAGCGGGAGTATGTATGAGCAGTTCTTC | CASTGSGSMYEQFF
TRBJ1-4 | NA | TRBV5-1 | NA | TGCGCCAGCAGAAAACTCCGGGACGGCGATGAAAAACTGTTTTTT | CASRKLRDGDEKLFF
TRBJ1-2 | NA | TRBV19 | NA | TGTGCCAGTAGTTTTTCGACCGCGAACTATGGCTACACCTTC | CASSFSTANYGYTF
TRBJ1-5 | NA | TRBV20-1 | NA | TGCAGTGCTAGAGCTGGTTGGCAGGGGAGAAGCAATCAGCCCCAGCATTTT | CSARAGWQGRSNQPQHF
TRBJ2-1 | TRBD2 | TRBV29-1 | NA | TGCAGCGTTCCTTCCCACCGAGAGCACGAGCGGGAGAACAATGAGCAGTTCTTC | CSVPSHREHERENNEQFF
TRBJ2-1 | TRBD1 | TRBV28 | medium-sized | TGTGCCAGCACCGGAGGGGGACAGGGTCCCTACAATGAGCAGTTCTTC | CASTGGGQGPYNEQFF
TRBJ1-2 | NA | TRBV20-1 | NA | TGCAGTGCTAGAGAGCTGCTAGGGGCGCTGGGGCTTGGCTACACCTTC | CSARELLGALGLGYTF
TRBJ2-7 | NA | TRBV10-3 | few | TGTGCCATCAGTGCTGACAGTTACGAGCAGTACTTC | CAISADSYEQYF
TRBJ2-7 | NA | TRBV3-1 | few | TGTGCCAGCAGCCAAGTTGAGGACGAGCAGTACTTC | CASSQVEDEQYF
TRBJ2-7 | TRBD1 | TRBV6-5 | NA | TGTGCCAGCAGTGCCTACAGGGGGCGGTACGAGCAGTACTTC | CASSAYRGRYEQYF
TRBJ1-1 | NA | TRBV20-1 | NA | TGCAGTGCTAGAGATGGGCAGGGATGGACTGAAGCTTTCTTT | CSARDGQGWTEAFF
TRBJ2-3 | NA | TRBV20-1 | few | TGCAGTGCTGAATTACCCTTGGGACGGTCTCGCACAGATACGCAGTATTTT | CSAELPLGRSRTDTQYF
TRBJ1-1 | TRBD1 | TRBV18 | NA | TGTGCCAGCTCACCGACGACAGGGATCACTGAAGCTTTCTTT | CASSPTTGITEAFF
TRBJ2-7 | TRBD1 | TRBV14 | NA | TGTGCCAGCAGCCAGTCCCCGGGACAGGGAATCTACGAGCAGTACTTC | CASSQSPGQGIYEQYF
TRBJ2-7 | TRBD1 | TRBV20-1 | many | TGCAGTGCACTAGATGCCAGGGGGTTCATGGGCGAGCAGTACTTC | CSALDARGFMGEQYF
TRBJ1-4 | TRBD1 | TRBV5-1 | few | TGCGCCAGCAGCAGGGACAGGGTTAATGAAAAACTGTTTTTT | CASSRDRVNEKLFF
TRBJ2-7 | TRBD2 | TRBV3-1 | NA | TGTGCCAGCAGCCTGCGGGGGGTTGACCCTCTGCAGTACTTC | CASSLRGVDPLQYF
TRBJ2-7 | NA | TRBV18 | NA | TGTGCCAGCTCCTGGGGGGACTACGAGCAGTACTTC | CASSWGDYEQYF
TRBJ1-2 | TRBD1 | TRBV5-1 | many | TGCGCCAGCAGCTTGGCCACAGGGGGTGGCTACACCTTC | CASSLATGGGYTF
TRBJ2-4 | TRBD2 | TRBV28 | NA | TGTGCCAGCAGTGGGGGGGTTAACAAAAACATTCAGTACTTC | CASSGGVNKNIQYF
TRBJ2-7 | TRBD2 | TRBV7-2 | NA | TGTGCCAGCAGCATACGTATAGCGGGAGGGCCTGAGCAGTACTTC | CASSIRIAGGPEQYF
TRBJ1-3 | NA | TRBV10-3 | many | TGTGCCACCGTTCGGGACAACTCTGGAAACACCATATATTTT | CATVRDNSGNTIYF